This TCR beta chain derives from a study of T-cell reconstitution after alpha-beta-depleted transplantation in children. The TCRbeta library incorporated unique molecular identifiers. A single record per CDR3 protein comes from TCRdb applying MiXCR to the PCR reads. The repertoire includes nearly 350,000 distinct CDR3 sequences, around 15% of them detected once, and just over 40% sits in the top ten. Germline V gene lookup returns CDR1 SEHNR and CDR2 FQNEAQ (reference sequence). This CDR3 has 16 amino acids. After removal of 5 bases from V and 4 bases from J, the junction contained 11 bases not matched to a gene. This clonotype was detected only a few times. Its target is not known. General study findings and limits: There were reportedly several hundred expanded graft clones from which alpha-beta T cells came about two months after transplant. Several patients had high TCRbeta diversity at day 60; it came from surviving recipient T cells and thymic progenitors.

This sample comprised PBMCs, mostly from graft donor cells, obtained 360 days after TCRalphabeta/CD19-depleted stem cell transplant. This TCR was recovered from a male patient between 2 and 15 years old who had a stem cell transplant for acute lymphoblastic leukemia, so the T cells may come from the graft donor. The chain has TRBV7-9 and TRBJ2-1; 7 nucleotides agree with TRBD2. CDR3 DNA sequence: TGTGCCAGCAGCCGATTTAGGGGAGGGGCGTACAATGAGCAGTTCTTC. It codes for CASSRFRGGAYNEQFF.